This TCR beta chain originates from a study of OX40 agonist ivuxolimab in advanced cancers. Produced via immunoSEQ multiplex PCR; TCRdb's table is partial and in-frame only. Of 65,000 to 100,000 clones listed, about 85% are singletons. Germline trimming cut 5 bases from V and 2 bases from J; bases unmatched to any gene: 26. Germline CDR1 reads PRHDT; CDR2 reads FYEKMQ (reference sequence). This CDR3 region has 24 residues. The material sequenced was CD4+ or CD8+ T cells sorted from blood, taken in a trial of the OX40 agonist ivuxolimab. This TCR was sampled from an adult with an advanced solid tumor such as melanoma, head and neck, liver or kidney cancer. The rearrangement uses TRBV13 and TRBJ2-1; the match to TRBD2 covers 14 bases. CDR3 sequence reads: CASSPPFLDRVTSGRAAAYNEQFF. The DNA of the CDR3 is TGTGCCAGCAGCCCTCCCTTTTTGGACAGGGTGACTAGCGGGAGGGCCGCGGCCTACAATGAGCAGTTCTTC.